Described below is a single TCR beta chain sequence and its context. The data were taken from a study of cytomegalovirus exposure and HLA in healthy donors. Use of 60 Vbeta and 13 Jbeta primers characterized the PCR. Only in-frame clones appear in the TCRdb table, and some are missing; sequencing was by immunoSEQ multiplex PCR. Among roughly 150,000 clones, over 65% were seen once, and the ten largest hold about 13%. Germline values: CDR1 MNHEY, CDR2 SMNVEV (reference sequence). V shed 10 bases and J 4 bases; nucleotides not matched to a gene: 9. The CDR3 is 15 residues long. The material sequenced was PBMCs. The chain couples TRBV27 to TRBJ2-2; 10 bases agree with TRBD2. This sequence originates from a man aged 40-49 years in good health and CMV-seropositive. This CDR3 is CATQSPSGSTGELFF. For the CDR3, the DNA is TGTGCCACCCAATCCCCTAGCGGGAGCACCGGGGAGCTGTTTTTT.